This T cell receptor beta chain was documented in a study of blood T cells in healthy people across ages. A second PCR of 7 to 11 cycles used a sample-barcoded 5' primer and a J-beta primer mix. A tag from a template-switch adaptor with 12 random nucleotides marked each cDNA molecule. A minimum of 2.5 million CDR3-containing paired-end reads was obtained for each sample. TCRdb used MiXCR to reprocess the 5' RACE reads, holding one entry per CDR3 protein. The table records some 760,000 distinct CDR3 sequences, 20% to 30% of them present only once. This clonotype was counted only a few times. This CDR3 spans 14 amino acids. With 5 bases removed from V and 6 bases from J, the gap between germline ends came to 16 bases. Germline V lookup: CDR1 SGHVS, CDR2 FNYEAQ. These records were also assigned to another study, of T cells of mothers and their children.

The sequence came from a boy aged 5-17 years in good health. This chain uses TRBV7-6 with TRBJ2-5; the D call may be TRBD1 or TRBD2 (5 bases each). The specimen sequenced was blood. CDR3 residues: CASSTSGGQQTQYF. The CDR3, as DNA: TGTGCCAGCAGCACAAGTGGGGGTCAGCAGACCCAGTACTTC.